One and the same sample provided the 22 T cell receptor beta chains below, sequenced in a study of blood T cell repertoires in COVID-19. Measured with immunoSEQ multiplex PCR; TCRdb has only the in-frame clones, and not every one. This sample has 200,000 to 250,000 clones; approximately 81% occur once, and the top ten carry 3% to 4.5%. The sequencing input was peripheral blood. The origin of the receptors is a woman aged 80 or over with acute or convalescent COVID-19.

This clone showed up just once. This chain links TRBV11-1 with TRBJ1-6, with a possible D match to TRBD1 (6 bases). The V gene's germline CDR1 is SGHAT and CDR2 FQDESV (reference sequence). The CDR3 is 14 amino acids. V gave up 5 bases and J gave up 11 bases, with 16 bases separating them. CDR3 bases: TGTGCCAGCAGCCTACAGGGCAGTGGGACACCCCTCCACTTT. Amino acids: CASSLQGSGTPLHF. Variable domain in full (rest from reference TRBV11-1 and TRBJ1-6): EAEVAQSPRYKITEKSQAVAFWCDPISGHATLYWYRQILGQGPELLVQFQDESVVDDSQLPKDRFSAERLKGVDSTLKIQPAELGDSAMYLCASSLQGSGTPLHFGNGTRLTVT.

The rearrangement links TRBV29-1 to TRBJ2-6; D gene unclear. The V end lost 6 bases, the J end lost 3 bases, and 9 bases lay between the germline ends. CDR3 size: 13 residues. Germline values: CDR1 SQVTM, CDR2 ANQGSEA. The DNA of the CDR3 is TGCAGCGTCACGGTAGATGGGGCCAACGTCCTGACTTTC. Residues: CSVTVDGANVLTF. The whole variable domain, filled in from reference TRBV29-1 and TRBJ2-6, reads SAVISQKPSRDICQRGTSLTIQCQVDSQVTMMFWYRQQPGQSLTLIATANQGSEATYESGFVIDKFPISRPNLTFSTLTVSNMSPEDSSIYLCSVTVDGANVLTFGAGSRLTVL.

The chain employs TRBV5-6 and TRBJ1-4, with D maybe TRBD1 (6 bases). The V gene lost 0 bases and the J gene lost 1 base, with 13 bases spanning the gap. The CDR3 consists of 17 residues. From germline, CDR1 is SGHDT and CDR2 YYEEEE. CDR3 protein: CASSLVAGAGTNEKLFF. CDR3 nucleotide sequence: TGTGCCAGCAGCTTGGTTGCAGGGGCCGGAACTAATGAAAAACTGTTTTTT.

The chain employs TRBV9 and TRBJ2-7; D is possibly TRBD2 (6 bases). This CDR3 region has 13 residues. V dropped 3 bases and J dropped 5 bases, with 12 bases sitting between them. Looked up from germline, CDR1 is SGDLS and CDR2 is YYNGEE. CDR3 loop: CASSGQWGDEQYF. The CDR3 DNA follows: TGTGCCAGCAGCGGCCAGTGGGGGGACGAGCAGTACTTC.

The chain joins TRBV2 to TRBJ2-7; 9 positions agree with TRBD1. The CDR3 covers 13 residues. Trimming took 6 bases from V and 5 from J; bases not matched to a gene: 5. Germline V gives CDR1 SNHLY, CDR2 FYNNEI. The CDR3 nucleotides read TGTGCCAGCAGGAGGACAGGGGTCGACGAGCAGTACTTC. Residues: CASRRTGVDEQYF. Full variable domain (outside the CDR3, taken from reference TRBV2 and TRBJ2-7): EPEVTQTPSHQVTQMGQEVILRCVPISNHLYFYWYRQILGQKVEFLVSFYNNEISEKSEIFDDQFSVERPDGSNFTLKIRSTKLEDSAMYFCASRRTGVDEQYFGPGTRLTVT.

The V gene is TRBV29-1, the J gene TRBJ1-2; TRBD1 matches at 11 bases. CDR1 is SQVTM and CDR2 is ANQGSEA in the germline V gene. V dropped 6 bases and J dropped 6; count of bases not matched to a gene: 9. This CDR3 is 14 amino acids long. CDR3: CSVDRGLGGDGYTF. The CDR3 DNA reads TGCAGCGTGGACAGGGGGCTGGGTGGTGATGGCTACACCTTC.

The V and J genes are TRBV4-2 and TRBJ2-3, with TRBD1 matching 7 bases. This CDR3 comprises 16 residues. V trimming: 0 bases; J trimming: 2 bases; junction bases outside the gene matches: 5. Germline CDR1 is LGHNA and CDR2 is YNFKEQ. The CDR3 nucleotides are TGTGCCAGCAGCCAAGAACAGGGGCCGGCCACAGATACGCAGTATTTT. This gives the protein CASSQEQGPATDTQYF.

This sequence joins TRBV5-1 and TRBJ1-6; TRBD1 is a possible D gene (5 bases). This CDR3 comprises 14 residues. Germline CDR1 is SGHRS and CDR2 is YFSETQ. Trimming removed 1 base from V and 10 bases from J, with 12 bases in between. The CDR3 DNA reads TGCGCCAGCAGCTTGACAGGTCTCGGGTCACCCCTCCACTTT. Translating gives CASSLTGLGSPLHF.

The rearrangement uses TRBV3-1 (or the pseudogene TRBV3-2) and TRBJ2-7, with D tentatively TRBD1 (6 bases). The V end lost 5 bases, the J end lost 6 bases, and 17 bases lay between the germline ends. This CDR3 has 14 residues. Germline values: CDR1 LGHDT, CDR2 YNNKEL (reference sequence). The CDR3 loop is CASSIQTGASEQYF. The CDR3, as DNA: TGTGCCAGCAGCATCCAGACAGGTGCCTCCGAGCAGTACTTC.

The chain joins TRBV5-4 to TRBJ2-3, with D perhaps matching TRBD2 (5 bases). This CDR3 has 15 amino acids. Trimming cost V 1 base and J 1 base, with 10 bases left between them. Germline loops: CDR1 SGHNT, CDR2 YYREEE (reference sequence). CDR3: CASSLRTPRTDTQYF. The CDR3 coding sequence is TGTGCCAGCAGCTTGCGGACTCCTCGCACAGATACGCAGTATTTT. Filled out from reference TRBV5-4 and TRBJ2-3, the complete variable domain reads ETGVTQSPTHLIKTRGQQVTLRCSSQSGHNTVSWYQQALGQGPQFIFQYYREEENGRGNFPPRFSGLQFPNYSSELNVNALELDDSALYLCASSLRTPRTDTQYFGPGTRLTVL.

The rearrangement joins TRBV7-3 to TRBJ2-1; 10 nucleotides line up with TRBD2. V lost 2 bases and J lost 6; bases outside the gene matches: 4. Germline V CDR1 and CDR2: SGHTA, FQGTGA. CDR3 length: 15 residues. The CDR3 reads CASSLASGGANEQFF. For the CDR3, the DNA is TGTGCCAGCAGCTTAGCGAGCGGGGGGGCCAATGAGCAGTTCTTC.

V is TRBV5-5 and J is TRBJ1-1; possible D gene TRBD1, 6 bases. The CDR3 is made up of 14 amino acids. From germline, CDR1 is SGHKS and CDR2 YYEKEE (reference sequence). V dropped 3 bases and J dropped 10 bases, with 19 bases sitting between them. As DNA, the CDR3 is TGTGCCAGCAGCTGGGAACAGGGATCAGTTGGAGCTTTCTTT. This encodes CASSWEQGSVGAFF.

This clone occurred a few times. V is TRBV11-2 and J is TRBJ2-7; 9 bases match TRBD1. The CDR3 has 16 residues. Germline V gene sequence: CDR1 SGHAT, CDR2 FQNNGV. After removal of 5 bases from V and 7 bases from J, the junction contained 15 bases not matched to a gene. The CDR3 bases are TGTGCCAGCAGCCCTCCAACCGGGACAGGGAATCTAGAGCAGTACTTC. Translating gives CASSPPTGTGNLEQYF.

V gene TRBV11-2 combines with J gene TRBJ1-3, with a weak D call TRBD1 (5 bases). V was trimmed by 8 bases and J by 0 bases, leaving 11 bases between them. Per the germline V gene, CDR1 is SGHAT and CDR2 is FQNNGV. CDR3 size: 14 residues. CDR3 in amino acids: CASLSTDSGNTIYF. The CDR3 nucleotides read TGTGCCAGCTTGTCGACAGACTCTGGAAACACCATATATTTT.

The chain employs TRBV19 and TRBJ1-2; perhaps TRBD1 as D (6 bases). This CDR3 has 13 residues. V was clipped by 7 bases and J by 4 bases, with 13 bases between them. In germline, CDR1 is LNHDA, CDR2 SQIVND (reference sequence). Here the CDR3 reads CASNPQGSYGYTF. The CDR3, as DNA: TGTGCCAGTAACCCGCAGGGGTCCTATGGCTACACCTTC.

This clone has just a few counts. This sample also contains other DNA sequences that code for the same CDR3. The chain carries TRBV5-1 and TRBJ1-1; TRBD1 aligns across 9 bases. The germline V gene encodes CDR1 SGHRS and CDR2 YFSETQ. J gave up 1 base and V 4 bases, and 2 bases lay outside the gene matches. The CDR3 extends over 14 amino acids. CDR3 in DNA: TGCGCCAGCAGCGGACAGGGGTCGAACACTGAAGCTTTCTTT. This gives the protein CASSGQGSNTEAFF.

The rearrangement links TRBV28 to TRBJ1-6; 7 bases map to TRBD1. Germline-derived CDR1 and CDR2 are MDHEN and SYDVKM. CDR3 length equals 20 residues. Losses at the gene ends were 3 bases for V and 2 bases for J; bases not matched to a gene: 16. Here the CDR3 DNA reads TGTGCCAGCAGTTTCTTCCGACAGGGTCCTCTTACGACCTATAATTCACCCCTCCACTTT. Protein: CASSFFRQGPLTTYNSPLHF.

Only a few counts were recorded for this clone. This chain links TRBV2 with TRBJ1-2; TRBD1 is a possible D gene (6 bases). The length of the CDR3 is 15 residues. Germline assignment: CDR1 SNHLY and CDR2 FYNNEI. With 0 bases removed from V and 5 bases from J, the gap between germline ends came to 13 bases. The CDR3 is CASSEARTGIYGYTF. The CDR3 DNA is TGTGCCAGCAGTGAAGCGCGTACAGGGATATATGGCTACACCTTC.

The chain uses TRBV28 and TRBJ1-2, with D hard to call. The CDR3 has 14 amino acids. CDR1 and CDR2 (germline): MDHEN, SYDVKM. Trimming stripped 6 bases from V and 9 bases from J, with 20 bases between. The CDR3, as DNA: TGTGCCAGCAGGGGCACCGCGTCATTCGGTAGCTACACCTTC. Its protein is CASRGTASFGSYTF.

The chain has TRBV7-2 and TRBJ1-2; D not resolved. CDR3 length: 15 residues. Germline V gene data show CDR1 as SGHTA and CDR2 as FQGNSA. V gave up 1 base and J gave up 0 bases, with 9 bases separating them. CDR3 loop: CASSLGAAPNYGYTF. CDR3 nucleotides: TGTGCCAGCAGCTTAGGGGCCGCCCCTAACTATGGCTACACCTTC.

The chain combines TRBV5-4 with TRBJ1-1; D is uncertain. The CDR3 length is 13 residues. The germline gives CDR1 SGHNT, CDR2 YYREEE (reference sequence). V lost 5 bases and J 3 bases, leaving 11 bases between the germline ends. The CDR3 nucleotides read TGTGCCAGCAGATTCGGGCGGGACACTGAAGCTTTCTTT. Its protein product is CASRFGRDTEAFF.

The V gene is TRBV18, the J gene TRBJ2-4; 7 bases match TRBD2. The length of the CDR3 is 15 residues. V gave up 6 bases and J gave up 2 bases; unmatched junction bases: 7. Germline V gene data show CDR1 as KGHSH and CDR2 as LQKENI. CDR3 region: CASSPMGGTKNIQYF. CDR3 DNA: TGTGCCAGCTCCCCTATGGGAGGGACCAAAAACATTCAGTACTTC.